In this sample, the clone carrying this TCR beta chain turned up once. Antigen unknown. MiXCR was run by TCRdb on the reads, yielding one entry per CDR3 protein. The sample has about 340,000 distinct CDR3 sequences; 25% to 30% are singletons. The entry originates in a study of T cell repertoires in cytomegalovirus infection. For the study at large: CMV infection plus the matching HLA type was flagged by public TCR beta signatures. General study results and limits: Clonotype analysis showed dominance of the ex vivo response by HLA-C-restricted CMV-specific TCR beta clonotypes.

Germline-derived CDR1 and CDR2 are LNHNV and YYDKDF (reference sequence). Deletions cut 1 base from V and 0 bases from J, with 9 bases between. CDR3 length equals 15 residues. V and J are TRBV15 and TRBJ1-1, with no clear D. Here the sequenced sample was cultured PBMCs, taken from culture after CMV antigen stimulation. This clonotype originated in a human donor in good health (CMV status not recorded). Some clones in this sample may be carry-over from other donors' samples. CDR3 DNA sequence: TGTGCCACCAGCAGAGTAACCGGAATGAACACTGAAGCTTTCTTT. It codes for CATSRVTGMNTEAFF.